This T cell receptor beta chain was documented in a study of blood T cell repertoires in COVID-19 (TCRdb year 2020). With regard to the full study: Samples covering the acute and convalescent phases of COVID-19 were provided by collaborators in the United States, Italy and Spain. The sample metadata nearly always contained a de-identified subject ID, COVID-19 status, age in years and sex. Deeply sampled blood TCRbeta repertoires from subjects exposed to, actively infected with, or recovered from COVID-19 were included in the dataset. The prospective study material was composed of cDNA or gDNA derived from T cells, B-cell-depleted T cells, or PBMCs. A freely available public database, intended as a resource for researchers studying the immune response to SARS-CoV-2, is where the repertoires were released. Where HLA class I and class II types were available, the types were taken from metadata supplied by the sample provider, not from assay-based typing. The samples were drawn from two sources: the first 160 participants of the ongoing ImmuneRACE study, and over 950 subjects contributed by 6 global collaborators. Paper-wide results and their limitations: The amount of clinical and demographic metadata varied by source and participant and was provided uncurated.

TCRbeta CDR3 regions were amplified from genomic DNA using the immunoSEQ Assay, a bias-controlled multiplex PCR. From the authors' description of their analysis: The number of nucleated cells in each sample was estimated by amplification of reference gene primers within the assay. To quantify the absolute abundance of each unique TCRbeta CDR3 rearrangement, sequence reads were collapsed and filtered. For each sample, productive Simpson clonality was calculated by taking the square root of Simpson's diversity index across productive rearrangements. Not all clones reach the TCRdb copy of this immuneACCESS table, which keeps in-frame sequences only. Checked studies attribute under half of the gap to unresolved V genes and leave the rest unexplained. The V and J calls and clone size come from that table; D and trimming were worked out from the DNA. The table for this sample lists fewer than 150,000 clones; about nine tenths of them were counted only once. The leading ten clones occupy 25% to 30% of the sample.

Details on this clone: Its antigen has not been determined. No quality values exist for individual bases; no much larger clone is one base distant.

CDR1 and CDR2 were assigned from the germline V gene (reference sequence) as SEHNR and FQNEAQ. Trimmed from V: 7 bases; trimmed from J: 2 bases; junction bases lacking a gene match: 2. Spanning cysteine to phenylalanine, the CDR3 consists of 12 amino acids. Only the CDR3 portion is preserved as DNA: 36 bases, with reading frame beginning at the first base. The collaborating institutions used their own protocols to collect whole blood in K2EDTA tubes. For TCRbeta analysis, collaborators shipped samples as frozen whole blood, isolated PBMCs, or DNA extracted from either of those sample types. Here the chain combines TRBV7-9 and TRBJ2-7, with 7 junctional bases fitting TRBD1. This TCR was sampled from a woman aged 70-85 years with acute or convalescent COVID-19. Material: peripheral blood. The nucleotides are TGTGCCAGCACCCAGGGGGCCTACGAGCAGTACTTC. This sequence encodes CASTQGAYEQYF.